This paragraph reports one T cell receptor beta chain. Its target is unknown. This sample was included in a study of beta chain features in type 1 diabetes. Study results and limitations: The study found moderately but significantly shorter TCRB CDR3s in all four CD4+ subsets of Type 1 diabetes patients.

Trimming left V 5 bases short and J 2 bases short, with 13 bases between. This CDR3 has 14 residues. Germline CDR1 is MDHEN and CDR2 is SYDVKM. Investigators reverse transcribed all isolated RNA, so they sequenced expressed TCRB transcripts. TCRdb's copy holds only in-frame clones and misses some; the assay was immunoSEQ multiplex PCR. This table holds about 700,000 clones, roughly 12% found once. Sequenced: naive CD4+ T cells from blood. This chain uses TRBV28 with TRBJ2-7, with D perhaps matching TRBD1 or TRBD2 (7 bases each). The receptor comes from a man between 18 and 35 years old with type 1 diabetes. The CDR3 is CASSGAGQTYEQYF. The CDR3 DNA follows: TGTGCCAGCAGTGGAGCGGGACAGACCTACGAGCAGTACTTC. The whole variable domain, filled in from reference TRBV28 and TRBJ2-7, reads DVKVTQSSRYLVKRTGEKVFLECVQDMDHENMFWYRQDPGLGLRLIYFSYDVKMKEKGDIPEGYSVSREKKERFSLILESASTNQTSMYLCASSGAGQTYEQYFGPGTRLTVT.